A selection of T cell receptor beta chains follows, all from one sample in a study of Graves' ophthalmopathy and Graves' hyperthyroidism. TCRdb processed the multiplex PCR reads anew with MiXCR; each CDR3 protein has one entry. The sample comprises 300,000 or so distinct CDR3 sequences, roughly 15% of which are singletons, and 9% to 15% rests with the top ten. The material sequenced was peripheral blood. These receptor sequences come from an adult man with Graves' ophthalmopathy. Both conserved end residues are part of each CDR3. The D gene is left open where the match is weak.

v_call,j_call,d_call,cdr3_aa
TRBV5-1,TRBJ2-7,NA,CASSLPTAYEQYF
TRBV12-3/TRBV12-4,TRBJ2-2,NA,CASSYPIAGGTGELFF
TRBV30,TRBJ1-1,NA,CAWRPSGYSTEAFF
TRBV2,TRBJ2-7,TRBD1,CASNWDRANEQYF
TRBV7-2,TRBJ1-2,NA,CASRSSGGTYGYTF
TRBV2,TRBJ2-4,TRBD1,CASSELGQNSLQYF
TRBV2,TRBJ2-5,TRBD2,CASKREVQETQYF
TRBV5-1,TRBJ1-1,NA,CASSLGHINTEAFF
TRBV7-8,TRBJ1-5,NA,CASSLVEAGFNQPQHF
TRBV12-3/TRBV12-4,TRBJ1-1,TRBD1,CASSFNTGTGMTEAFF
TRBV24-1,TRBJ2-3,TRBD1,CATSDSRTGGTDTQYF
TRBV7-8,TRBJ2-7,TRBD2,CASSLATTSGLIYEQYF
TRBV28,TRBJ2-7,TRBD1,CASSFRRTGPGEQYF
TRBV5-6,TRBJ1-2,TRBD1,CASSLTGTGHYTF
TRBV29-1,TRBJ1-5,NA,CSVGGNSNQPQHF
TRBV20-1,TRBJ2-5,NA,CSARDGPQETQYF
TRBV30,TRBJ2-7,NA,CAWSLMWGYEQYF
TRBV5-1,TRBJ1-1,NA,CASSLGAETTEAFF
TRBV9,TRBJ2-5,NA,CASSPEPGTYQETQYF
TRBV5-6,TRBJ2-2,NA,CASSLAGDANTGELFF
TRBV7-9,TRBJ1-1,NA,CASSSLAAGNTEAFF
TRBV20-1,TRBJ2-5,TRBD2,CSASPGLAGGPGETQYF
TRBV9,TRBJ2-5,TRBD2,CASSAGGLAGGQETQYF
TRBV6-1,TRBJ2-7,NA,CATWGTGGSYEQYF
TRBV28,TRBJ2-5,TRBD1,CASNPSGTGTRAQYF
TRBV6-2/TRBV6-3,TRBJ2-7,NA,CASSYGGTNDGQYF
TRBV7-3,TRBJ1-1,NA,CASSLKRSTEAFF
TRBV6-5,TRBJ2-7,NA,CASSLRAPTVSGHEQYF
TRBV11-1,TRBJ2-6,TRBD1,CASSERDRGLGANVLTF
TRBV4-1,TRBJ2-5,NA,CASSQATLETQYF
TRBV27,TRBJ2-7,TRBD2,CASRSYSGSTYEQYF